A selection of T cell receptor beta chains follows, all from one sample in a study of T cell clonotyping in hematopoietic cell transplantation. Sequencing used immunoSEQ multiplex PCR; TCRdb keeps in-frame clones, though not all of them. This table has 15,000 to 25,000 clones, approximately 79% appearing once. Sample: peripheral blood mononuclear cells. The receptor set was obtained from a man in his 60s in good health. Some clones in this sample may be carry-over from other donors' samples. Each CDR3 is given with its conserved first and last residue. The order of the fields is J gene, V gene, CDR3 length, clone size, CDR3 protein. Some rows have no size entry. The others give once, few or many, or a class for an expanded clone.

j_gene: TRBJ2-7; v_gene: TRBV27; len: 13; abundance: once; CDR3aa: CASSLLAAREQYF
j_gene: TRBJ2-3; v_gene: TRBV6-6; len: 14; abundance: NA; CDR3aa: CASSFKLTAGTQYF
j_gene: TRBJ2-3; v_gene: TRBV5-4; len: 14; abundance: few; CDR3aa: CASSAWTVTDTQYF
j_gene: TRBJ1-4; v_gene: TRBV6-5; len: 14; abundance: NA; CDR3aa: CASSYKQGLERLFF
j_gene: TRBJ2-1; v_gene: TRBV7-3; len: 16; abundance: once; CDR3aa: CASSSYGSASYNEQFF
j_gene: TRBJ1-2; v_gene: TRBV11-2; len: 15; abundance: NA; CDR3aa: CASSSPKGRSYGYTF
j_gene: TRBJ2-3; v_gene: TRBV29-1; len: 13; abundance: NA; CDR3aa: CSVAWRVADTQYF
j_gene: TRBJ1-1; v_gene: TRBV19; len: 14; abundance: NA; CDR3aa: CASSILEVNTEAFF
j_gene: TRBJ1-2; v_gene: TRBV28; len: 17; abundance: NA; CDR3aa: CASSFSLPGGGDYGYTF
j_gene: TRBJ2-3; v_gene: TRBV12-5; len: 12; abundance: NA; CDR3aa: CASGGEADTQYF
j_gene: TRBJ1-3; v_gene: TRBV6-5; len: 15; abundance: few; CDR3aa: CASSRTQFAGNTIYF
j_gene: TRBJ1-1; v_gene: TRBV9; len: 13; abundance: NA; CDR3aa: CASSVVGQREAFF
j_gene: TRBJ2-7; v_gene: TRBV7-2; len: 14; abundance: medium-sized; CDR3aa: CASSSRRGGTQQYF
j_gene: TRBJ1-5; v_gene: TRBV27; len: 14; abundance: NA; CDR3aa: CASSIGGSEQPQHF
j_gene: TRBJ2-5; v_gene: TRBV4-2; len: 15; abundance: NA; CDR3aa: CASSQVPGLAETQYF
j_gene: TRBJ1-1; v_gene: TRBV10-1; len: 11; abundance: few; CDR3aa: CASRKDGEAFF
j_gene: TRBJ2-5; v_gene: TRBV4-3; len: 13; abundance: NA; CDR3aa: CASSQHRGETQYF
j_gene: TRBJ2-7; v_gene: TRBV30; len: 11; abundance: NA; CDR3aa: CAWSGQYEQYF
j_gene: TRBJ1-3; v_gene: TRBV6-6; len: 16; abundance: NA; CDR3aa: CASSQGRKSSGNTIYF
j_gene: TRBJ2-5; v_gene: TRBV11-2; len: 12; abundance: NA; CDR3aa: CASTPIEETQYF
j_gene: TRBJ1-1; v_gene: TRBV7-2; len: 13; abundance: NA; CDR3aa: CASSTSRGTEAFF
j_gene: TRBJ2-1; v_gene: TRBV6-5; len: 15; abundance: NA; CDR3aa: CAAGLAGSGDNEQFF
j_gene: TRBJ1-2; v_gene: TRBV30; len: 12; abundance: few; CDR3aa: CAWSGGSHGYTF
j_gene: TRBJ2-5; v_gene: TRBV30; len: 11; abundance: few; CDR3aa: CAWSVGETQYF
j_gene: TRBJ2-1; v_gene: TRBV13; len: 17; abundance: few; CDR3aa: CASSSPAGPSSYNEQFF
j_gene: TRBJ1-1; v_gene: TRBV5-8; len: 9; abundance: once; CDR3aa: CASSLGTFF
j_gene: TRBJ1-2; v_gene: TRBV29-1; len: 15; abundance: NA; CDR3aa: CSVEESQGKDYGYTF
j_gene: TRBJ2-1; v_gene: TRBV6-1; len: 12; abundance: NA; CDR3aa: CASTPGGNEQFF
j_gene: TRBJ1-2; v_gene: TRBV28; len: 14; abundance: NA; CDR3aa: CASSFPGRESGYTF
j_gene: TRBJ2-1; v_gene: TRBV19; len: 16; abundance: NA; CDR3aa: CASSNGGLAEDNEQFF
j_gene: TRBJ2-7; v_gene: TRBV7-9; len: 14; abundance: NA; CDR3aa: CASTTDRRAYEQYF
j_gene: TRBJ2-1; v_gene: TRBV28; len: 13; abundance: once; CDR3aa: CASRTTPYNEQFF
j_gene: TRBJ2-2; v_gene: TRBV5-1; len: 14; abundance: NA; CDR3aa: CASSFAMNTGELFF
j_gene: TRBJ2-7; v_gene: TRBV7-2; len: 14; abundance: NA; CDR3aa: CASSTGLAVDEQYF
j_gene: TRBJ1-3; v_gene: TRBV7-9; len: 15; abundance: NA; CDR3aa: CASSLGAGSRNTIYF
j_gene: TRBJ1-3; v_gene: TRBV4-3; len: 15; abundance: NA; CDR3aa: CASSQDVGSGNTIYF
j_gene: TRBJ2-7; v_gene: TRBV11-3; len: 13; abundance: NA; CDR3aa: CASSLAERYEQYF
j_gene: TRBJ1-2; v_gene: TRBV6-5; len: 15; abundance: once; CDR3aa: CASSPSRGVNYGYTF
j_gene: TRBJ2-7; v_gene: TRBV25-1; len: 14; abundance: NA; CDR3aa: CASSEYWGANEQYF
j_gene: TRBJ1-2; v_gene: TRBV28; len: 14; abundance: NA; CDR3aa: CVSSFGQGVYGYTF
j_gene: TRBJ1-2; v_gene: TRBV30; len: 15; abundance: once; CDR3aa: CARRQAGGPNYGYTF
j_gene: TRBJ2-1; v_gene: TRBV4-1; len: 14; abundance: NA; CDR3aa: CASRPGLEGNEQFF
j_gene: TRBJ2-7; v_gene: TRBV5-6; len: 13; abundance: NA; CDR3aa: CASSPQGSYEQYF
j_gene: TRBJ2-7; v_gene: TRBV6-6; len: 14; abundance: NA; CDR3aa: CASSDPESSYEQYF
j_gene: NA; v_gene: TRBV7-8; len: 11; abundance: NA; CDR3aa: CASSLATEQYF